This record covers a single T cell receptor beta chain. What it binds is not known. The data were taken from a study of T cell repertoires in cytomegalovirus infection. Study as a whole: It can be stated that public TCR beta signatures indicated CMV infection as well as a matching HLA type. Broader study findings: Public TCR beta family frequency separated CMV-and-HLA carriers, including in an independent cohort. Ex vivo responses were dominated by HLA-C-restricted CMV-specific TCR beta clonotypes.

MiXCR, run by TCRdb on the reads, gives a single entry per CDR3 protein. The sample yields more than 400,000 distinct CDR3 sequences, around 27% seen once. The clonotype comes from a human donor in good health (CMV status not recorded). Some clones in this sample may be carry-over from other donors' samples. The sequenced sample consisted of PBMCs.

In DNA form, the CDR3 reads TGCGCCAGCAGCCAAGTCAGCGGGAGCGTCACAGATACGCAGTATTTT. Translation: CASSQVSGSVTDTQYF. The chain is built from TRBV4-1 and TRBJ2-3; 8 nucleotides agree with TRBD2. The CDR3 loop spans 16 amino acids. The germline V gene has CDR1 MGHRA and CDR2 YSYEKL. Losses at the gene ends were 1 base for V and 2 bases for J; bases not matched to a gene: 5.